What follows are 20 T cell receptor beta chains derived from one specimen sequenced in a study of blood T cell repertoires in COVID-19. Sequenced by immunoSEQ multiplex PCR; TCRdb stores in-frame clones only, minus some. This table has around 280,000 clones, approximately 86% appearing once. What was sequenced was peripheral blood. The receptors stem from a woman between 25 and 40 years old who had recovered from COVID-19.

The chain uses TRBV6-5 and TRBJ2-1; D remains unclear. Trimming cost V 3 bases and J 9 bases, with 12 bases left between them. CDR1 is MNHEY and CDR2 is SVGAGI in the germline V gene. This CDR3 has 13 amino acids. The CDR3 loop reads CASSYAFGTEQFF. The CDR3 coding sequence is TGTGCCAGCAGTTATGCTTTCGGTACTGAGCAGTTCTTC.

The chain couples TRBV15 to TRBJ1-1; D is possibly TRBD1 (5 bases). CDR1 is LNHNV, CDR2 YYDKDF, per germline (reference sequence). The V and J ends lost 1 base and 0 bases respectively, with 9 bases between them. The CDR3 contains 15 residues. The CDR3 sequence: CATSRGTILNTEAFF. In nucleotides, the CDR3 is TGTGCCACCAGCAGAGGGACAATTCTGAACACTGAAGCTTTCTTT.

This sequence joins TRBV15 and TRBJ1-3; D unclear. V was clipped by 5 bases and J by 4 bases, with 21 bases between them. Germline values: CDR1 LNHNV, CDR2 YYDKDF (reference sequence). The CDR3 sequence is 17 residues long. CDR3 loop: CATSGRHGEVRGNTIYF. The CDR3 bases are TGTGCCACCAGCGGACGACACGGGGAGGTCCGAGGAAACACCATATATTTT. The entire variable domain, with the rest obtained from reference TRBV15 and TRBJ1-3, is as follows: DAMVIQNPRYQVTQFGKPVTLSCSQTLNHNVMYWYQQKSSQAPKLLFHYYDKDFNNEADTPDNFQSRRPNTSFCFLDIRSPGLGDTAMYLCATSGRHGEVRGNTIYFGEGSWLTVV.

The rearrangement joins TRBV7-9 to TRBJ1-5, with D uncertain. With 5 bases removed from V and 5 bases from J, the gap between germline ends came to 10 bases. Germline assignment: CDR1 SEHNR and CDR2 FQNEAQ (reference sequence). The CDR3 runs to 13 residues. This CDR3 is CASSPHTDQPQHF. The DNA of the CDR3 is TGTGCCAGCAGCCCCCATACGGATCAGCCCCAGCATTTT.

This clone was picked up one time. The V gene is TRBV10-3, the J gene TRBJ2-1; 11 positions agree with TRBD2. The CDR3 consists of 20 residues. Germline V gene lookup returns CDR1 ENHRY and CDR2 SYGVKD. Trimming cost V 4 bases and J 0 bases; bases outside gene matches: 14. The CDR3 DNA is TGTGCCATCAGTGGTGAAGGTGCGGGACTAGCGGTTAGCTCCTACAATGAGCAGTTCTTC. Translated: CAISGEGAGLAVSSYNEQFF.

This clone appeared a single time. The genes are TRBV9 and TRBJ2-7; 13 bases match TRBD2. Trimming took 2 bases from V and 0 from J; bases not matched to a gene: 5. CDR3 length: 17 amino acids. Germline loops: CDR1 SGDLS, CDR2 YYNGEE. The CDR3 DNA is TGTGCCAGCAGCGTGGGACTAGCGGGATCCCTCTCCTACGAGCAGTACTTC. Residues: CASSVGLAGSLSYEQYF. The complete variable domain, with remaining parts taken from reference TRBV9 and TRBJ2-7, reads DSGVTQTPKHLITATGQRVTLRCSPRSGDLSVYWYQQSLDQGLQFLIQYYNGEERAKGNILERFSAQQFPDLHSELNLSSLELGDSALYFCASSVGLAGSLSYEQYFGPGTRLTVT.

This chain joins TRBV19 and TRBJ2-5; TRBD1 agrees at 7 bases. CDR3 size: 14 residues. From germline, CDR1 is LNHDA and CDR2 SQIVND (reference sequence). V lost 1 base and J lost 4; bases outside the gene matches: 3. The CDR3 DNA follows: TGTGCCAGTAGTATAGGACAGGGCACAGAGACCCAGTACTTC. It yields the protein CASSIGQGTETQYF.

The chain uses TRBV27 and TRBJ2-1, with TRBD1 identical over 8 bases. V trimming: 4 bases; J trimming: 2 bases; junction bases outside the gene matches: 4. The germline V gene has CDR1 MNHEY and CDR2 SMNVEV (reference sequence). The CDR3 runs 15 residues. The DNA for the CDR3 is TGTGCCAGCAGTTCGGACAGGGAAGCCTACAATGAGCAGTTCTTC. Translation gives CASSSDREAYNEQFF.

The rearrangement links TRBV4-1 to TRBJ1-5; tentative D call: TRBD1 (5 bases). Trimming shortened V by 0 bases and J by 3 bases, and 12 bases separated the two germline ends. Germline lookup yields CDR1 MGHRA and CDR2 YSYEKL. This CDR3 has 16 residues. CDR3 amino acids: CASSQERSGVNQPQHF. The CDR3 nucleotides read TGCGCCAGCAGCCAAGAGAGATCGGGGGTCAATCAGCCCCAGCATTTT.

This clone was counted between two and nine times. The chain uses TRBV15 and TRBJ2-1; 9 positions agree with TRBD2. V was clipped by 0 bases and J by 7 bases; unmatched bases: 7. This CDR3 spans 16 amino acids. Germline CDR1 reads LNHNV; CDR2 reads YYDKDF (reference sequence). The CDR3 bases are TGTGCCACCAGCAGAGAGGGACTAGCCCCCACTAATGAGCAGTTCTTC. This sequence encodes CATSREGLAPTNEQFF.

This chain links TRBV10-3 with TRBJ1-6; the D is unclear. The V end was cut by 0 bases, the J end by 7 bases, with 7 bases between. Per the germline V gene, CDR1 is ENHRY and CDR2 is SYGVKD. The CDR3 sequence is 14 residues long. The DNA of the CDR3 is TGTGCCATCAGTGAGTCGGCGGTGAATTCACCCCTCCACTTT. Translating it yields CAISESAVNSPLHF.

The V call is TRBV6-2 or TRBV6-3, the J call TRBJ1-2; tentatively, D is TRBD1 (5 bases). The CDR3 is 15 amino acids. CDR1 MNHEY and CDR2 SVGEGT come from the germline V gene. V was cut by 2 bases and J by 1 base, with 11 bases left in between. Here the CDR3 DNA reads TGTGCCAGCAGTTACGACGCAGGGCTTAACTATGGCTACACCTTC. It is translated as CASSYDAGLNYGYTF.

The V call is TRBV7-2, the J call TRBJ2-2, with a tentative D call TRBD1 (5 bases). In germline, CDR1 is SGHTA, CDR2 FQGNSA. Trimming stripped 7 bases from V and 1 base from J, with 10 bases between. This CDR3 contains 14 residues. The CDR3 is CASIRQGNTGELFF. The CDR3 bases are TGTGCCAGCATTCGGCAGGGGAACACCGGGGAGCTGTTTTTT. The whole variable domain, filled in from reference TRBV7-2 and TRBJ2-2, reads GAGVSQSPSNKVTEKGKDVELRCDPISGHTALYWYRQSLGQGLEFLIYFQGNSAPDKSGLPSDRFSAERTGGSVSTLTIQRTQQEDSAVYLCASIRQGNTGELFFGEGSRLTVL.

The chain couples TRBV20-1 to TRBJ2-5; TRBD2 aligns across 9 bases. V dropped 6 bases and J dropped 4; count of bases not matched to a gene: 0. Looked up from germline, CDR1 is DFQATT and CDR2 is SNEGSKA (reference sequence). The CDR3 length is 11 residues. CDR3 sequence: CSALAGETQYF. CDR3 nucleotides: TGCAGTGCACTAGCGGGAGAGACCCAGTACTTC.

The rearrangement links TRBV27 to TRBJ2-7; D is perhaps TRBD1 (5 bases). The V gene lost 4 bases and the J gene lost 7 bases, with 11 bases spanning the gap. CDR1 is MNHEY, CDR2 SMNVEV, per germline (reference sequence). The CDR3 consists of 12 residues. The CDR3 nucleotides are TGTGCCAGCAGTTCCCAGGGCCGAGAGCAGTACTTC. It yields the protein CASSSQGREQYF.

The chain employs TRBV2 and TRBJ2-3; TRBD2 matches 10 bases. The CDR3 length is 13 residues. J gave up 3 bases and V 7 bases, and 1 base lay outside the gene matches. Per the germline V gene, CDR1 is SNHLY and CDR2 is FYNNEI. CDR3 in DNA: TGTGCCAGCAAGCGGGGGGGAACAGATACGCAGTATTTT. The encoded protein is CASKRGGTDTQYF.

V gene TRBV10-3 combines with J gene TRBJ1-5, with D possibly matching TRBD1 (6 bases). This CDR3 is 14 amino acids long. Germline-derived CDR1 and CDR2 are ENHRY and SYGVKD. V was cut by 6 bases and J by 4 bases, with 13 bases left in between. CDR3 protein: CAIRSDQGNQPQHF. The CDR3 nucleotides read TGTGCCATCAGGTCAGATCAGGGGAATCAGCCCCAGCATTTT.

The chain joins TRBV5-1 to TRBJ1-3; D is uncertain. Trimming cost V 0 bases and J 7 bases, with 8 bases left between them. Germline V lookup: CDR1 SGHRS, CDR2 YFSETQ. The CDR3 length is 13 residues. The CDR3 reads CASSLEAGNTIYF. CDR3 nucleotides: TGCGCCAGCAGCTTGGAAGCAGGCAACACCATATATTTT.

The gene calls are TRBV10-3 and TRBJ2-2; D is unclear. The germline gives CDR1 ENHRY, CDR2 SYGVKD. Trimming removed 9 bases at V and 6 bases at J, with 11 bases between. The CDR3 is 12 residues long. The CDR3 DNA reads TGTGCCATTTCAAACCCGGCCGGGGAGCTGTTTTTT. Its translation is CAISNPAGELFF.

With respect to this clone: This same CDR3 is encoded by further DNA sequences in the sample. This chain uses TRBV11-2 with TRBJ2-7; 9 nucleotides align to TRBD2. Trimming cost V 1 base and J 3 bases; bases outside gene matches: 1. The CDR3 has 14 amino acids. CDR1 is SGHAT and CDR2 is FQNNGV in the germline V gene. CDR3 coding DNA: TGTGCCAGCAGCTTAGGTAGCGGGGGCTACGAGCAGTACTTC. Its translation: CASSLGSGGYEQYF.